This T cell receptor delta chain was profiled in a study of gamma-delta chains in newborns, infants, children (dated by TCRdb to 2018 to 2020). At the level of the whole study: In the study title, it is stated that polyclonal expansion of innate gammadelta T cells is driven by microbial exposure immediately after birth. How innate gammadelta T cell populations in human newborns were shaped by microbial exposure immediately after birth was investigated in the study.

Including cysteine and phenylalanine, the CDR3 has 24 amino acids. The retained sequence is limited to the CDR3, 72 bases, with the frame set at the first base. The germline V gene (reference sequence) yields TVYSNPD for CDR1 and GDNSRS for CDR2. The junction carries 42 bases between V and J, which are trimmed by 5 bases and 4 bases respectively. TCRdb records Illumina MiSeq as the sequencer. TCRdb called clones from the public reads with CATT, and repeated DNA sequences were later combined into one row. This sample has fewer than 7,000 delta-chain clones in its table, and roughly 14% of those were observed once. The top ten clones comprise 23% of the sample. Turning to this clone: The clone's antigen remains unknown. This may be a read error, as it is one base from a much larger clone.

The sequence came from a child who was a newborn, infant or young child, either healthy, febrile or measles-vaccinated (not recorded which). The chain is made from TRDV3 and TRDJ3; the D segment is perhaps TRDD2 or TRDD3, each sharing 5 matched bases. Sequencing was performed on blood, taken at baseline. The DNA sequence follows: TGTGCCCCTCTTATACTTCCCGCCCGACCTAAAACTCCCTGGATGGGGTGGGACACCCGACAGATGTTTTTC. Its protein reads: CAPLILPARPKTPWMGWDTRQMFF.